This TCR beta chain is drawn from a study of beta chain features in type 1 diabetes. Overall study findings and caveats: In every one of the four CD4+ subsets, TCRB CDR3s were moderately but significantly shorter in Type 1 diabetes patients. cDNA-based sequencing might over-represent cells highly expressing TCR. In comparison with healthy donors, patients had naive, central memory and Treg TCRB repertoires that appeared more similar. VDJ junctions sequenced from type 1 diabetes patients showed fewer insertions and more deletions.

One heparinised draw of blood, averaging around 120 mL, came from each donor. The isolated RNA, all of it, was reverse transcribed, so expressed TCRB transcripts were what got sequenced. Only in-frame clones appear in the TCRdb table, and some are missing; sequencing was by immunoSEQ multiplex PCR. The sample carries under 150,000 clones, approximately 15% recorded once. Germline assignment: CDR1 SGHNT and CDR2 YYREEE (reference sequence). This CDR3 is built from 15 residues. V was pared by 5 bases and J by 4 bases, with 5 bases of the junction left unmatched. This clone was picked up a small number of times. Its cognate antigen is unknown.

Sequencing was carried out using central memory CD4+ T cells from blood. This receptor was taken from a man between 18 and 29 years old with type 1 diabetes. The chain joins TRBV5-4 to TRBJ2-1; 11 bases align to TRBD2. CDR3 sequence (DNA): TGTGCCAGCAGAGAACTAGCGGGGGAATACAATGAGCAGTTCTTC. Protein sequence: CASRELAGEYNEQFF.